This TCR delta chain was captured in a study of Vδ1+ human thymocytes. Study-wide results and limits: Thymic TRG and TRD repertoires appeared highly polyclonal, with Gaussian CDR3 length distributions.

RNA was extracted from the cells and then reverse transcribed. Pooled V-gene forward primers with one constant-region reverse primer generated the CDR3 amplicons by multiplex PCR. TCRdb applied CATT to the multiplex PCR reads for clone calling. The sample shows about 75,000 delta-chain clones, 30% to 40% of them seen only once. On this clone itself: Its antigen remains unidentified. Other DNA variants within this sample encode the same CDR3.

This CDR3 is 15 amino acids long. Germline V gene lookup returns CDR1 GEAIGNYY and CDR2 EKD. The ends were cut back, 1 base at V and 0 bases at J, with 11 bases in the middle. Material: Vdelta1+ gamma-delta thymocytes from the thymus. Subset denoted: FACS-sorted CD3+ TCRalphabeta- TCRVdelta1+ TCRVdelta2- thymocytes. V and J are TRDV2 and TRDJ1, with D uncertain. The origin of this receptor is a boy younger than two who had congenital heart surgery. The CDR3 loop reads CACDTLEFYTDKLIF. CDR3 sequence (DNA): TGTGCCTGTGACACTTTAGAGTTTTACACCGATAAACTCATCTTT.